This TCR beta chain is drawn from a study of T cell repertoires in aging, cancer and after chemotherapy. Background on the study: Glioblastoma patients receiving temozolomide-based therapy gave paired samples before and after chemotherapy. Whole-study findings and limits: Age-matched healthy donors had significantly more diverse, less clonal blood TCR repertoires than untreated cancer patients. Median generation probability rose over the chemotherapy interval in each cancer cohort, suggesting rebound thymic output. Immunological memory after chemotherapy cannot be judged from the repertoire data.

A mixed TRB-A/B primer pool amplified rearranged TRB by multiplex touch-down PCR. Via MiXCR, TCRdb re-called the multiplex PCR reads, giving one row per CDR3 protein. Of about 2,100 distinct CDR3 sequences listed, about 20% are singletons. Germline assignment: CDR1 SGHNT and CDR2 YYREEE (reference sequence). The CDR3 extends over 13 amino acids. The V end lost 0 bases, the J end lost 10 bases, and 8 bases lay between the germline ends. This clonotype counts as medium-sized. Antigen specificity is unknown. The template was genomic DNA from peripheral blood, not RNA. The material sequenced was blood. The chain carries TRBV5-4 and TRBJ1-6; tentative D call: TRBD1 (5 bases). The sequence was collected from a human donor with a solid tumor. CDR3 region: CASSLGGFSPLHF. CDR3 in DNA: TGTGCCAGCAGCTTGGGGGGGTTCTCACCCCTCCACTTT.